Below are 32 T cell receptor beta chains sequenced from a single sample in a study of cytomegalovirus exposure and HLA in healthy donors. Measured with immunoSEQ multiplex PCR; TCRdb has only the in-frame clones, and not every one. The sample lists over 200,000 clones; around 91% were seen once. Material for sequencing was PBMCs. The origin of the receptors is a woman in her 30s in good health and CMV-seronegative.

In nucleotides, the CDR3 is TGTGCCAGCAGCCATAGACAGGGTCACAACGAGCAGTACTTC. It specifies CASSHRQGHNEQYF. The V call is TRBV28, the J call TRBJ2-7; 7 bases are a match to TRBD1. Germline V gene data show CDR1 as MDHEN and CDR2 as SYDVKM. The CDR3 has 14 residues. The junction had 10 bases not matched to a gene; V was cut back by 6 bases and J by 5 bases.

The chain has TRBV18 and TRBJ2-5; 10 nucleotides agree with TRBD1. After removal of 3 bases from V and 5 bases from J, the junction contained 6 bases not matched to a gene. The CDR3 is made up of 15 amino acids. The germline V gene has CDR1 KGHSH and CDR2 LQKENI. CDR3 residues: CASSPRQGARETQYF. CDR3 coding DNA: TGTGCCAGCTCACCCAGACAGGGGGCGCGGGAGACCCAGTACTTC.

In its sample, this clone was seen a few times. This chain uses TRBV27 with TRBJ2-1; 10 positions agree with TRBD2. Germline CDR1 reads MNHEY; CDR2 reads SMNVEV (reference sequence). The CDR3 loop spans 16 amino acids. V trimming: 5 bases; J trimming: 4 bases; junction bases outside the gene matches: 8. The CDR3 bases are TGTGCCAGCAGTCCTGGACTAGCGGACGCTTACAATGAGCAGTTCTTC. Its translation: CASSPGLADAYNEQFF.

V gene TRBV15 combines with J gene TRBJ1-5, with D possibly TRBD1 on 5 matching bases. The V and J ends lost 1 base and 0 bases respectively, with 13 bases between them. Germline assignment: CDR1 LNHNV and CDR2 YYDKDF (reference sequence). This CDR3 contains 17 residues. Written as DNA, the CDR3 is TGTGCCACCAGCAGAGGTGTAGGACAATATAGCAATCAGCCCCAGCATTTT. Amino acids: CATSRGVGQYSNQPQHF.

The chain carries TRBV5-4 and TRBJ2-7; 11 bases are a match to TRBD1. CDR1 is SGHNT and CDR2 is YYREEE in the germline V gene (reference sequence). V dropped 4 bases and J dropped 7; count of bases not matched to a gene: 4. The CDR3 has 13 amino acids. The CDR3 DNA sequence: TGTGCCAGCAGCGGACAGGGGGCGGATGAGCAGTACTTC. It yields the protein CASSGQGADEQYF.

The V and J genes are TRBV4-1 and TRBJ2-7, with 12 bases lining up with TRBD2. CDR1 is MGHRA and CDR2 is YSYEKL in the germline V gene. After removal of 1 base from V and 6 bases from J, the junction contained 4 bases not matched to a gene. The CDR3 is made up of 15 amino acids. The CDR3 sequence is CASSQASGREGEQYF. The CDR3 DNA sequence: TGCGCCAGCAGCCAAGCTAGCGGGAGGGAGGGCGAGCAGTACTTC.

V gene TRBV4-3 combines with J gene TRBJ2-1, with D unresolved. This CDR3 spans 15 amino acids. V gave up 7 bases and J gave up 8 bases, with 21 bases separating them. Germline V lookup: CDR1 LGHNA, CDR2 YSLEER. Written as DNA, the CDR3 is TGCGCCAGCAAGCCACCGGGCCTAGAAACCCATGAGCAGTTCTTC. Translating gives CASKPPGLETHEQFF.

This clone appeared many times. The germline gene is not matched at one end of the junction; a read error may be the cause. The rearrangement uses TRBV18 and TRBJ1-3; possible D gene TRBD1, 5 bases. This CDR3 region has 16 residues. The germline V gene has CDR1 KGHSH and CDR2 LQKENI. This CDR3 reads CASSPQRDPPPSTSGF. The CDR3 coding sequence is TGTGCCAGCTCACCCCAGCGGGACCCCCCACCCAGCACGTCTGGCTTT.

The rearrangement joins TRBV5-4 to TRBJ2-5; 7 bases match TRBD2. The CDR3 runs 14 residues. The V segment lost 2 bases and the J segment 1 base; nucleotides outside the gene matches: 2. The germline V gene encodes CDR1 SGHNT and CDR2 YYREEE (reference sequence). The CDR3 loop reads CASSLSSGQETQYF. CDR3 in DNA: TGTGCCAGCAGCTTATCTAGCGGCCAAGAGACCCAGTACTTC.

This chain joins TRBV7-3 and TRBJ2-1, with TRBD2 matching over 7 bases. Trimming removed 5 bases from V and 0 bases from J; junction bases left unmatched: 16. Germline lookup yields CDR1 SGHTA and CDR2 FQGTGA. This CDR3 region has 19 residues. The CDR3 sequence: CASSPSNARRLASYNEQFF. The CDR3 region has the DNA TGTGCCAGCAGCCCTAGCAACGCGCGACGACTAGCCTCCTACAATGAGCAGTTCTTC.

The chain couples TRBV6-1 to TRBJ2-5; the match to TRBD2 covers 11 bases. The germline gives CDR1 MNHNS, CDR2 SASEGT. After removal of 3 bases from V and 2 bases from J, the junction contained 2 bases not matched to a gene. This CDR3 spans 15 amino acids. The CDR3 DNA reads TGTGCCAGCAGTGAGCGACTAGCGGGACAAGAGACCCAGTACTTC. Residues: CASSERLAGQETQYF.

The V call is TRBV13, the J call TRBJ2-3; D ambiguous. This CDR3 has 13 amino acids. Germline-derived CDR1 and CDR2 are PRHDT and FYEKMQ (reference sequence). V lost 1 base to trimming and J lost 0 bases, with 2 bases between them. The DNA for the CDR3 is TGTGCCAGCAGCTTAGAAAGCACAGATACGCAGTATTTT. The encoded protein is CASSLESTDTQYF.

The rearrangement uses TRBV7-8 and TRBJ2-5; 11 positions match TRBD2. V lost 0 bases to trimming and J lost 0 bases; unmatched junction nucleotides: 12. This CDR3 comprises 20 residues. Germline V gives CDR1 SGHVS, CDR2 FQNEAQ. DNA for the CDR3: TGTGCCAGCAGCTTAGCGATTCTTAGCGGGAGGGCCGTTGACCAAGAGACCCAGTACTTC. This gives the protein CASSLAILSGRAVDQETQYF. Full variable domain (missing parts from reference TRBV7-8 and TRBJ2-5): GAGVSQSPRYKVAKRGQDVALRCDPISGHVSLFWYQQALGQGPEFLTYFQNEAQLDKSGLPSDRFFAERPEGSVSTLKIQRTQQEDSAVYLCASSLAILSGRAVDQETQYFGPGTRLLVL.

The chain carries TRBV27 and TRBJ2-1; the match to TRBD2 covers 13 bases. CDR1 is MNHEY and CDR2 is SMNVEV in the germline V gene (reference sequence). The CDR3 has 16 amino acids. Trimming cost V 1 base and J 6 bases; bases outside gene matches: 3. The CDR3 DNA follows: TGTGCCAGCAGTTTATTACTAGCGGGAGGGCCCAATGAGCAGTTCTTC. It translates to CASSLLLAGGPNEQFF.

This clone appeared a single time. This chain uses TRBV28 with TRBJ1-2; 8 bases match TRBD1. The CDR3 sequence is 16 residues long. J gave up 5 bases and V 1 base, and 9 bases lay outside the gene matches. Germline lookup yields CDR1 MDHEN and CDR2 SYDVKM. CDR3 loop: CASSLSRLRTGYGYTF. CDR3 in DNA: TGTGCCAGCAGTTTATCCCGACTCAGGACAGGGTATGGCTACACCTTC.

The chain employs TRBV6-5 and TRBJ1-2; possibly TRBD1 for D (6 bases). Per the germline V gene, CDR1 is MNHEY and CDR2 is SVGAGI. V lost 5 bases to trimming and J lost 5 bases, with 12 bases between them. This CDR3 is 13 amino acids long. Written as DNA, the CDR3 is TGTGCCAGCAGTCAAGGGACAACTTATGGCTACACCTTC. This encodes CASSQGTTYGYTF.

This chain joins TRBV7-2 and TRBJ2-7, with TRBD2 identical over 10 bases. Germline CDR1 SGHTA, CDR2 FQGNSA. V lost 5 bases and J lost 4; bases outside the gene matches: 11. The CDR3 is 16 residues long. The CDR3 reads CASSHLAGANRYEQYF. The CDR3 coding sequence is TGTGCCAGCAGCCATCTAGCGGGGGCAAATAGGTACGAGCAGTACTTC. The whole variable domain, remainder taken from reference TRBV7-2 and TRBJ2-7, is GAGVSQSPSNKVTEKGKDVELRCDPISGHTALYWYRQSLGQGLEFLIYFQGNSAPDKSGLPSDRFSAERTGGSVSTLTIQRTQQEDSAVYLCASSHLAGANRYEQYFGPGTRLTVT.

This chain joins TRBV4-1 and TRBJ2-5, with 10 nucleotides matching TRBD2. Looked up from germline, CDR1 is MGHRA and CDR2 is YSYEKL. The junction had 12 bases not matched to a gene; V was cut back by 4 bases and J by 4 bases. The CDR3 contains 17 residues. In DNA form, the CDR3 reads TGCGCCAGCAGCCTCGGAGGTCCTAGCGGGAGTGGAGAGACCCAGTACTTC. Translation gives CASSLGGPSGSGETQYF.

The genes are TRBV5-4 and TRBJ2-5; the match to TRBD1 covers 8 bases. CDR1 SGHNT and CDR2 YYREEE come from the germline V gene (reference sequence). V shed 7 bases, J shed 1 base, and the junction held 6 bases outside the gene matches. This CDR3 comprises 14 residues. CDR3 loop: CASGAGTGQETQYF. In nucleotides, the CDR3 is TGTGCCAGCGGTGCGGGGACAGGCCAAGAGACCCAGTACTTC.

In this sample, this clone turned up once. The chain is built from TRBV7-8 and TRBJ1-2, with D maybe TRBD1 (6 bases). This CDR3 comprises 13 residues. The germline V gene encodes CDR1 SGHVS and CDR2 FQNEAQ. Trimming removed 1 base from V and 9 bases from J, with 12 bases in between. DNA of the CDR3: TGTGCCAGCAGCTTAGGTGGGGGCGAACGCTACACCTTC. As protein: CASSLGGGERYTF. Filled out from reference TRBV7-8 and TRBJ1-2, the complete variable domain reads GAGVSQSPRYKVAKRGQDVALRCDPISGHVSLFWYQQALGQGPEFLTYFQNEAQLDKSGLPSDRFFAERPEGSVSTLKIQRTQQEDSAVYLCASSLGGGERYTFGSGTRLTVV.

The genes are TRBV19 and TRBJ1-5; D unresolved. V lost 1 base and J lost 4, with 5 bases in between. The CDR3 totals 13 residues. CDR1 and CDR2 from the germline V gene are LNHDA and SQIVND (reference sequence). The CDR3 is CASSIAQNQPQHF. The CDR3, as DNA: TGTGCCAGTAGTATAGCACAGAATCAGCCCCAGCATTTT.

The chain couples TRBV6-5 to TRBJ2-7; 7 nucleotides match TRBD1. The CDR3 covers 15 residues. Germline trimming cut 5 bases from V and 0 bases from J; bases unmatched to any gene: 7. Germline assignment: CDR1 MNHEY and CDR2 SVGAGI. The CDR3 coding sequence is TGTGCCAGCAGTCAACGGGACAGAAGCTCCTACGAGCAGTACTTC. Translation: CASSQRDRSSYEQYF.

CDR3 in DNA: TGCGCCAGCAGCCAGGAGCGGGAACGCTCCTACGAGCAGTACTTC. It encodes CASSQERERSYEQYF. V usage is TRBV4-3 and J usage is TRBJ2-7; 7 bases are shared with TRBD2. After removal of 3 bases from V and 0 bases from J, the junction contained 5 bases not matched to a gene. Germline CDR1 is LGHNA and CDR2 is YSLEER. This CDR3 spans 15 amino acids.

The V call is TRBV7-6, the J call TRBJ1-2; D not resolved. CDR3 length equals 12 residues. Germline V CDR1 and CDR2: SGHVS, FNYEAQ. The V end lost 4 bases, the J end lost 4 bases, and 7 bases lay between the germline ends. The CDR3, as DNA: TGTGCCAGCAGCTCGGGAACCTATGGCTACACCTTC. It yields the protein CASSSGTYGYTF.

The chain combines TRBV7-9 with TRBJ2-5; D might be TRBD2 (6 bases). The ends were cut back, 5 bases at V and 5 bases at J, with 15 bases in the middle. The CDR3 extends over 14 amino acids. CDR1 is SEHNR and CDR2 is FQNEAQ in the germline V gene (reference sequence). CDR3 nucleotides: TGTGCCAGCAGCCCCGGGAGTGGAGGGGAGACCCAGTACTTC. As protein: CASSPGSGGETQYF.

The chain is built from TRBV4-3 and TRBJ2-2; TRBD1 aligns across 11 bases. CDR1 is LGHNA and CDR2 is YSLEER in the germline V gene. Trimming removed 4 bases from V and 7 bases from J; junction bases left unmatched: 8. The CDR3 totals 16 residues. CDR3 nucleotides: TGCGCCAGCAGCCTCGGACAGGGGGCGCTTGACGGGGAGCTGTTTTTT. It codes for CASSLGQGALDGELFF.

The CDR3 DNA reads TGCGCCAGCAGCCAAGATCCCAGGGGCCCCGGCGAGCAGTACTTC. Protein product: CASSQDPRGPGEQYF. The J gene is TRBJ2-7, the V gene TRBV4-3; a possible D gene is TRBD1 (6 bases). CDR1 and CDR2 (germline): LGHNA, YSLEER. This CDR3 is built from 15 residues. Trimming cost V 0 bases and J 6 bases, with 15 bases left between them.

The chain recombines TRBV10-3 with TRBJ1-2; D remains unclear. Deletions cut 2 bases from V and 0 bases from J, with 16 bases between. The CDR3 is made up of 17 amino acids. Germline values: CDR1 ENHRY, CDR2 SYGVKD. The CDR3 DNA follows: TGTGCCATCAGTGAGCCAATCACGACGCCTGCTAACTATGGCTACACCTTC. It codes for CAISEPITTPANYGYTF.

J is TRBJ1-5 and V is TRBV6-1; 7 bases map to TRBD1. V was clipped by 0 bases and J by 7 bases; unmatched bases: 3. This CDR3 comprises 14 residues. Germline assignment: CDR1 MNHNS and CDR2 SASEGT. The CDR3 sequence: CASSEATGVQPQHF. The CDR3 DNA reads TGTGCCAGCAGTGAAGCCACAGGGGTACAGCCCCAGCATTTT.

This clone was observed once. V usage is TRBV15 and J usage is TRBJ2-1, with 8 bases aligning to TRBD2. The CDR3 contains 18 residues. Germline V CDR1 and CDR2: LNHNV, YYDKDF (reference sequence). Germline trimming cut 0 bases from V and 4 bases from J; bases unmatched to any gene: 11. The CDR3: CATSRDVLAETPYNEQFF. The CDR3 coding sequence is TGTGCCACCAGCAGAGATGTACTAGCGGAGACCCCTTACAATGAGCAGTTCTTC.

This chain connects TRBV7-9 to TRBJ2-7; D gene unclear. Germline V CDR1 and CDR2: SEHNR, FQNEAQ (reference sequence). The CDR3 is made up of 14 amino acids. Trimming pared 5 bases from V and 3 bases from J, leaving 14 bases between. This CDR3 reads CASSGPTTYYEQYF. The CDR3 DNA reads TGTGCCAGCAGCGGCCCGACCACTTACTACGAGCAGTACTTC.

This rearrangement joins TRBV4-3 to TRBJ2-7, with D tentatively TRBD2 (6 bases). The V and J ends lost 4 bases and 4 bases respectively, with 17 bases between them. CDR3 size: 15 residues. Germline V gives CDR1 LGHNA, CDR2 YSLEER. CDR3 region: CASSPNSGGGYEQYF. In DNA, the CDR3 is TGCGCCAGCAGCCCAAATAGCGGAGGCGGATACGAGCAGTACTTC.